This TCR beta chain was documented in a study of radiotherapy plus CTLA-4 blockade in lung cancer. Profiled with immunoSEQ multiplex PCR; TCRdb holds only in-frame clones, not every one. Of some 78,000 clones detected, around 87% appear once; the ten largest clones hold just over 0.85%. The CDR3 covers 17 residues. Germline-derived CDR1 and CDR2 are SGHVS and FQNEAQ. V lost 2 bases to trimming and J lost 1 base, with 14 bases between them. Sequencing used peripheral blood, obtained from a patient treated with radiotherapy plus ipilimumab. V gene TRBV7-8 combines with J gene TRBJ2-2; the D is unclear. The sequence derives from a human donor with non-small cell lung cancer who had stable disease on radiotherapy plus ipilimumab. The CDR3 here is CASSLSQADLNTGELFF. The DNA for the CDR3 is TGTGCCAGCAGCTTATCCCAGGCGGATTTGAACACCGGGGAGCTGTTTTTT. Full variable domain (rest looked up from reference TRBV7-8 and TRBJ2-2): GAGVSQSPRYKVAKRGQDVALRCDPISGHVSLFWYQQALGQGPEFLTYFQNEAQLDKSGLPSDRFFAERPEGSVSTLKIQRTQQEDSAVYLCASSLSQADLNTGELFFGEGSRLTVL.